This is a list of T cell receptor beta chains from one sample in a study of blood T cells in healthy people across ages. Via MiXCR, TCRdb re-called the 5' RACE reads, giving one row per CDR3 protein. The sample has roughly 1,000,000 distinct CDR3 sequences; less than 25% are singletons. Separately, the same data were catalogued under a study of T cells of mothers and their children.

Sequenced material: blood. These TCRs come from a girl aged 2 to 9 in good health. The CDR3 runs from the conserved cysteine through the conserved F or W. The order of the fields is D gene, clone size, J gene, V gene, CDR3 protein, CDR3 DNA. A D gene is named only where the DNA matches it firmly. Clone size is not always given. Where it is, it says once, few, many or a class for expanded clones.

TRBD2 few TRBJ2-6 TRBV28 CASSRGGAGANVLTF TGTGCCAGCAGCCGGGGGGGGGCTGGGGCCAACGTCCTGACTTTC
- few TRBJ2-3 TRBV29-1 CSVEYQGSTQYF TGCAGCGTTGAGTACCAGGGTTCTACGCAGTATTTT
TRBD1 - TRBJ2-7 TRBV5-1 CASSLEFGTGGEQYF TGCGCCAGCAGCTTGGAGTTCGGGACAGGGGGGGAGCAGTACTTC
- few TRBJ2-3 TRBV11-1 CASSKATSSSTDTQYF TGTGCCAGCAGCAAAGCGACAAGCTCTAGCACAGATACGCAGTATTTT
- - TRBJ2-5 TRBV6-2/TRBV6-3 CASNSIRDRDQETQYF TGTGCCAGCAACTCCATAAGAGACAGAGACCAAGAGACCCAGTACTTC
- few TRBJ1-2 TRBV4-1 CASSQEGLSYGYTF TGCGCCAGCAGCCAAGAAGGGCTCTCCTATGGCTACACCTTC
- few TRBJ2-4 TRBV20-1 CSVTTGGQNIQYF TGCAGTGTCACAACGGGTGGGCAAAACATTCAGTACTTC
- - TRBJ2-7 TRBV28 CATKTQGSGKSYEQYF TGTGCCACGAAAACTCAAGGTTCAGGGAAGAGCTACGAGCAGTACTTC
- - TRBJ2-1 TRBV15 CATSGRDEQFF TGTGCCACCAGCGGCCGCGATGAGCAGTTCTTC
- few TRBJ2-3 TRBV3-1 CASSQGGVWEAEYF TGTGCCAGCAGCCAAGGCGGTGTATGGGAGGCCGAGTATTTT